This paragraph reports one T cell receptor (beta chain). What antigen it recognizes has not been identified. Base-call qualities are not available, and no considerably larger clone is one nucleotide away. The sample is drawn from a study of shared clonotypes between healthy human individuals (dated by TCRdb to 2019 to 2021). Regarding the complete study: The cohort included three men and two women between 18 and 49 years of age. For each donor, CD4 naive and CD4 memory were each given three plates, CD8 naive was given two plates, and CD8 memory was given one plate. To estimate repertoire size and how much clonotype sharing occurs between individuals, the study deeply sequenced the blood TCR repertoires of roughly 5 healthy adults. Per donor, leukapheresis produced somewhere between about 0.85 and 8.9 billion PBMCs. To increase sequencing depth and limit assay-specific biases, TCR repertoire library preparation and sequencing were carried out by different laboratories using diverse techniques. Study-level results and caveats: Sampling was restricted to blood, and TCR repertoires in tissue are likely to differ from TCR repertoires in blood. Across four donors, about 5% of naive CD4, approximately 3.6% of naive CD8, roughly 2.3% of memory CD4, and 0.4% of memory CD8 clonotypes were shared. The genetic and exposure-history diversity represented was limited by the small number of donors. Larger estimated clonotype richness was generally found for naive subsets than for memory subsets. Even with the large sequencing depth, rarefaction of the sorted-subset datasets indicated that sequencing was incomplete. Pairwise subsampling indicated that sequencing depth was expected to affect the degree of clonotype sharing among donors. Higher generation probabilities were observed for clonotypes shared by all four sorted-subset donors than for non-shared clonotypes.

For this chain, trimming is 0 bases at the V end and 5 bases at the J end, and the number of junction bases without a gene match is 7. The CDR3 goes from the cysteine to the phenylalanine over 16 residues. CDR3 DNA is the only sequence kept; it has 48 bases, read in frame from the first base. Via the germline V gene (reference sequence), CDR1 is LNHNV and CDR2 YYDKDF. CD8 naive samples were obtained by positive selection for CCR7 among CD45RO-negative cells, yielding a CD45RA+CCR7+ population from which TemRA cells were excluded. Donors were healthy HIV-negative adults with no recently reported acute infections or vaccinations. Every donor was a Caucasian adult living in Nashville, Tennessee, USA. Blood was collected by leukapheresis, and PBMCs were isolated by Ficoll-Histopaque density gradient centrifugation and then cryopreserved in liquid nitrogen vapor phase. Analytical flow cytometry was used to check the purity and quantity of every magnetically sorted T cell population. From each sorted fraction, genomic DNA was isolated and quantified by UV absorbance on a Nanodrop 2000c.

Using the deep immunoSEQ assay, multiplex PCR amplified TCR CDR3 regions from genomic DNA. For each cell subset, the extracted genomic DNA was distributed evenly across all wells of several immunoSEQ 96-well plates, and each plate served as one replicate. For sorted subsets, each replicate PCR was loaded with 200 ng genomic DNA, equivalent to some 27,000 T cell genomes. Purified libraries were quantified with a Qubit 3.0 fluorometer, sized on a Bioanalyzer 2100, and re-quantified with the KAPA Library Quantification kit. Each immunoSEQ 96-well plate was sequenced on its own single-read 150-cycle Illumina NextSeq 550 flow cell. Per the original workflow: Because the immunoSEQ output held only junctional sequences and lacked quality scores, the filtering could not match the filtering applied to full-length reads. Sequences were annotated with PyIR, a Python wrapper for IgBLAST v1.9, using IMGT germline references to assign V/J genes and CDR3. Any read was removed if the V/J assignment was weak (E-value above 1e-6), the CDR3 was missing, or the read contained stop codons, out-of-frame junctions, or ambiguous translated residues. V3J clonotypes were defined as sequences sharing an identical inferred V gene, J gene, and CDR3 amino acid sequence. Percentage overlap between repertoires was calculated by dividing the number of shared unique clonotypes by the size of the smaller repertoire. RTK rarefaction, the Chao1 estimator, and Recon v2.1 estimates of unobserved clonotypes were used to assess repertoire richness. OLGA was used to compute generation probabilities for all TCRbeta clonotypes that the gDNA method yielded from a handful of donors. TCRdb provides this immuneACCESS table in a form limited to in-frame rearrangements. Some clones are lacking; in checked studies, under half of them reflect an unresolved V gene, and why the rest are absent is not known. The V and J calls and clone size are taken from that table; D and trimming were inferred from the DNA. Recorded for this sample are roughly 2.1 million clones; 85% to 95% of them occurred a single time. Around 1.7% of the sample lies in the top ten.

The clonotype originates from a man aged 18 to 35 in good health. Some clones in this sample may be carry-over from other donors' samples. The sample taken for sequencing was naive CD8+ T cells from PBMCs. The label giving this sample's cell subset or site can be read as: CD45RA+CCR7+. This receptor chain uses TRBV15 and TRBJ2-7, and TRBD2 matches 10 of the central bases. The CDR3 sequence is CATSRDLGAGGNEQYF. The DNA sequence is given as TGTGCCACCAGCAGAGATCTCGGAGCGGGAGGGAACGAGCAGTACTTC.